One and the same sample provided the 5 T cell receptor beta chains below, sequenced in a study of blood T cell repertoires in COVID-19. The table came from immunoSEQ multiplex PCR; TCRdb's copy has only in-frame clones and leaves some out. The table has roughly 150,000 clones, approximately 82% seen once. What was sequenced was peripheral blood. The receptors stem from a human donor with acute or convalescent COVID-19. The donor label of this sample is uncertain.

The DNA for the CDR3 is TGTGCCAGCCGACTCCTACAGGGTGTAGGCGAGACCCAGTACTTC. This translates into CASRLLQGVGETQYF. V is TRBV5-6 and J is TRBJ2-5, with a tentative D call TRBD1 (6 bases). Between the trimmed V and J ends, which lost 7 bases and 5 bases, there was a span of 21 bases. Germline-derived CDR1 and CDR2 are SGHDT and YYEEEE. The CDR3 has 15 amino acids. Complete variable domain (other parts from reference TRBV5-6 and TRBJ2-5): DAGVTQSPTHLIKTRGQQVTLRCSPKSGHDTVSWYQQALGQGPQFIFQYYEEEERQRGNFPDRFSGHQFPNYSSELNVNALLLGDSALYLCASRLLQGVGETQYFGPGTRLLVL.

The chain employs TRBV7-3 and TRBJ2-6; perhaps TRBD2 as D (6 bases). CDR3 length: 18 residues. Trimming left V 5 bases short and J 4 bases short, with 21 bases between. Germline V gene sequence: CDR1 SGHTA, CDR2 FQGTGA. CDR3 amino acids: CASSRSGGGAGGANVLTF. The DNA of the CDR3 is TGTGCCAGCAGCAGGAGTGGAGGAGGGGCGGGAGGGGCCAACGTCCTGACTTTC. Full variable domain (missing parts from reference TRBV7-3 and TRBJ2-6): GAGVSQTPSNKVTEKGKYVELRCDPISGHTALYWYRQSLGQGPEFLIYFQGTGAADDSGLPNDRFFAVRPEGSVSTLKIQRTERGDSAVYLCASSRSGGGAGGANVLTFGAGSRLTVL.

The genes are TRBV7-9 and TRBJ1-1, with D unresolved. Germline CDR1 reads SEHNR; CDR2 reads FQNEAQ (reference sequence). This CDR3 is 14 amino acids long. The V gene lost 1 base and the J gene lost 5 bases, with 11 bases spanning the gap. The CDR3 here is CASSLGATGTEAFF. The CDR3 DNA follows: TGTGCCAGCAGCTTAGGAGCAACGGGGACTGAAGCTTTCTTT.

On this clone: One base away lies a much larger clone, so this may be a sequencing read error. This sequence joins TRBV5-5 and TRBJ1-2, with 7 bases that match TRBD1. The CDR3 runs 13 residues. CDR1 and CDR2 from the germline V gene are SGHKS and YYEKEE (reference sequence). Trimming took 4 bases from V and 2 from J; bases not matched to a gene: 2. The CDR3 coding sequence is TGTGCCAGCAGCGTGGACAGGAACTATGGCTACACCTTC. Translation: CASSVDRNYGYTF.

The gene calls are TRBV4-2 and TRBJ2-5; no clear D gene. Germline loops: CDR1 LGHNA, CDR2 YNFKEQ. The CDR3 has 15 amino acids. V lost 2 bases, J lost 1 base, and 11 bases lay in between. The CDR3 DNA is TGTGCCAGCAGCCAACTGGAGACGGGCCAAGAGACCCAGTACTTC. As protein: CASSQLETGQETQYF.